The rows below give T cell receptor beta chains drawn from one sample of a study of beta chain features in type 1 diabetes. TCRdb's copy holds only in-frame clones and misses some; the assay was immunoSEQ multiplex PCR. This sample has approximately 250,000 clones, with 11% found just once. Specimen: naive CD4+ T cells from blood. The receptors were gathered from a man aged 30 to 39 with type 1 diabetes. Each CDR3 is given with its conserved first and last residue. A D gene is named only where the DNA matches it firmly. Part of the rows lack a size; the others show once, few, many or a class for expanded clones.

J,size,V,D,DNA,CDR3
TRBJ2-5,NA,TRBV5-5,TRBD2,TGTGCCAGCAGCCTGGGAGGGAGGAGGGAGACCCAGTACTTC,CASSLGGRRETQYF
TRBJ2-5,NA,TRBV29-1,NA,TGCAGCGTTCTGGGAGGAGTGACCCAGTACTTC,CSVLGGVTQYF
TRBJ1-4,few,TRBV18,NA,TGTGCCAGCTCACAACCGGGCCTTAATGAAAAACTGTTTTTT,CASSQPGLNEKLFF
TRBJ2-7,NA,TRBV28,NA,TGTGCCAGCAGTTTCGCGTCCTACGAGCAGTACTTC,CASSFASYEQYF
TRBJ1-6,few,TRBV7-2,NA,TGTGCCAGCAGCCTAAACAGGGTTAATTCACCCCTCCACTTT,CASSLNRVNSPLHF
TRBJ1-5,NA,TRBV18,TRBD1,TGTGCCAGCTCCCCCGGGACAGGGGGCGATCAGCCCCAGCATTTT,CASSPGTGGDQPQHF
TRBJ1-5,few,TRBV18,NA,TGTGCCAGCTCACCGGCGGGGAATAGCAATCAGCCCCAGCATTTT,CASSPAGNSNQPQHF
TRBJ2-3,NA,TRBV6-4,NA,TGTGCCAGCAGTGACCGGGGGTTGGCAGATACGCAGTATTTT,CASSDRGLADTQYF
TRBJ2-5,NA,TRBV7-8,TRBD2,TGTGCCAGCAGCCTTGGGACTACCCAAGAGACCCAGTACTTC,CASSLGTTQETQYF
TRBJ2-7,NA,TRBV7-9,TRBD1,TGTGCCAGCAGCTCGCTCCGGGACAGGGGTGGGTACGAGCAGTACTTC,CASSSLRDRGGYEQYF
TRBJ2-5,NA,TRBV9,TRBD1,TGTGCCAGCAGCGTGAGACAGGGGCTACAAGAGACCCAGTACTTC,CASSVRQGLQETQYF
TRBJ1-1,few,TRBV25-1,TRBD1,TGTGCCAGCTTTGGACAGGGGAGGTACACTGAAGCTTTCTTT,CASFGQGRYTEAFF
TRBJ1-1,few,TRBV5-1,NA,TGCGCCAGCAGCTTGACGGGGGACACTGAAGCTTTCTTT,CASSLTGDTEAFF
TRBJ1-5,few,TRBV7-8,TRBD1,TGTGCCAGCAGCGCACAGGGGGATCAGCCCCAGCATTTT,CASSAQGDQPQHF
TRBJ2-4,few,TRBV5-6,NA,TGTGCCAGCAGCTGGACACCCAAAAACATTCAGTACTTC,CASSWTPKNIQYF
TRBJ2-2,NA,TRBV7-2,NA,TGTGCCAGCAGCTCGACAGAAAACACCGGGGAGCTGTTTTTT,CASSSTENTGELFF
TRBJ1-2,few,TRBV2,NA,TGTGCCAGCGGTGCCAAAAACTATGGCTACACCTTC,CASGAKNYGYTF
TRBJ2-5,few,TRBV9,NA,TGTGCCAGCGGCCGTGTTGGGAGAGAGACCCAGTACTTC,CASGRVGRETQYF
TRBJ2-2,NA,TRBV5-1,NA,TGCGCCAGCAGCTTAAGTACAGAATTCACCGGGGAGCTGTTTTTT,CASSLSTEFTGELFF
TRBJ1-6,few,TRBV30,TRBD1,TGTGCCAGGGGGCGAGTTGGGAAAGATTCACCCCTCCACTTT,CARGRVGKDSPLHF
TRBJ2-5,few,TRBV30,TRBD2,TGTGCCTGGAGTGCCGCGGGGGTAGAGACCCAGTACTTC,CAWSAAGVETQYF
TRBJ2-1,NA,TRBV29-1,NA,TGCAGCGGGAGAGGGAATGAGCAGTTCTTC,CSGRGNEQFF